This T cell receptor (beta chain) was documented in a study of T cells expressing NK-cell markers. Study-wide background: The TCR beta repertoires were obtained from sorted CD3+CD56+NKG2C+, CD3+CD56+NKG2C- and CD3+CD56-NKG2C+ T cells. Study conclusions and caveats: Topping the CD3+CD56-NKG2C+ fraction as well were these clonotypes, in a few donors.

No DNA is given; TCRdb re-called the 5' RACE reads and lists each CDR3 protein once. Recorded for this sample: about 160,000 distinct CDR3 sequences. Regarding this clonotype: The antigen is unknown.

CDR1 and CDR2 from the germline V gene are DFQATT and SNEGSKA (reference sequence). This CDR3 contains 13 residues. The chain is built from TRBV20-1 and TRBJ1-1. The source material was blood T cells: a sorted CD56 or NKG2C T cell subset, CD4+ or CD8+ T cells, or bulk PBMC T cells (not recorded which). The receptor was derived from a woman between 18 and 75 years old in good health. The chain's CDR3 is CSARDMRDTEAFF.